The 2 T cell receptor beta chains given below trace back to one sample, sequenced in a study of shared clonotypes between healthy human individuals. This table comes from immunoSEQ multiplex PCR, and its TCRdb copy is limited to in-frame clones, with some not included. The repertoire consists of about 1.5 million clones, with over 95% occurring once and the leading ten covering roughly 1.1%. The sample comprised naive CD4+ T cells sorted from blood. Noted subset: CD45RA+ positively selected. These receptors were taken from a man aged 25-45 years in good health.

This chain uses TRBV6-6 with TRBJ2-1; tentatively, D is TRBD2 (7 bases). There are 16 residues in the CDR3. Germline assignment: CDR1 MNHNY and CDR2 SVGAGI (reference sequence). V dropped 5 bases and J dropped 5 bases, with 19 bases sitting between them. DNA of the CDR3: TGTGCCAGCAGTCAGGGGCCGGGTCGGGGGGACAATGAGCAGTTCTTC. It encodes CASSQGPGRGDNEQFF.

The chain has TRBV7-9 and TRBJ2-7; D might be TRBD1 (5 bases). V lost 3 bases, J lost 4 bases, and 13 bases lay in between. There are 14 residues in the CDR3. Per the germline V gene, CDR1 is SEHNR and CDR2 is FQNEAQ (reference sequence). CDR3 in DNA: TGTGCCAGCAGCTTTTTCGACAGCTCTTACGAGCAGTACTTC. It codes for CASSFFDSSYEQYF. Looking up the rest from reference TRBV7-9 and TRBJ2-7 gives the full variable domain: DTGVSQNPRHKITKRGQNVTFRCDPISEHNRLYWYRQTLGQGPEFLTYFQNEAQLEKSRLLSDRFSAERPKGSFSTLEIQRTEQGDSAMYLCASSFFDSSYEQYFGPGTRLTVT.